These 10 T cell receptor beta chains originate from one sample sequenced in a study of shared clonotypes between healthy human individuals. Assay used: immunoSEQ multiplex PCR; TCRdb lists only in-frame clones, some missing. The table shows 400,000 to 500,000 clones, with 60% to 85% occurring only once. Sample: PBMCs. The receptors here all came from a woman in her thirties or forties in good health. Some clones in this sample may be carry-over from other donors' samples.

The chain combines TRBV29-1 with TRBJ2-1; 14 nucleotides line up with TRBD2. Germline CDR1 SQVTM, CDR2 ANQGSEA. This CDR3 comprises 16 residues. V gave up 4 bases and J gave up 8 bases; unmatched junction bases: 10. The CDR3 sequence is CSVGGLAGVGRDEQFF. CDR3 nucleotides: TGCAGCGTTGGGGGACTAGCGGGAGTCGGGAGAGATGAGCAGTTCTTC.

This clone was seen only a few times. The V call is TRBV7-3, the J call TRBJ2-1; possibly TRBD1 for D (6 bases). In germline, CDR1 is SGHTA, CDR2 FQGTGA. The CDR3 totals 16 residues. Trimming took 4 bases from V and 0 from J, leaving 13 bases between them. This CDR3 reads CASSYLGTNSYNEQFF. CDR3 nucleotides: TGTGCCAGCAGCTACTTGGGGACAAACTCCTACAATGAGCAGTTCTTC.

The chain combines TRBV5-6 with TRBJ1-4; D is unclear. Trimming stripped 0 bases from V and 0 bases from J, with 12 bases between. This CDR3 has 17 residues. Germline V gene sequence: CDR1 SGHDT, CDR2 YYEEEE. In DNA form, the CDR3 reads TGTGCCAGCAGCTTGGTTCCAGGAGATACAACTAATGAAAAACTGTTTTTT. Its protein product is CASSLVPGDTTNEKLFF.

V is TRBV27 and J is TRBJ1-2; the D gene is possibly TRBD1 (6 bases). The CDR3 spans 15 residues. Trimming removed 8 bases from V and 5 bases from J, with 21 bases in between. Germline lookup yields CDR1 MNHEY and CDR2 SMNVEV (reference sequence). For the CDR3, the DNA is TGTGCCAGCGCCCGGGCGCTCTCAGGGGCGTATGGCTACACCTTC. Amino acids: CASARALSGAYGYTF.

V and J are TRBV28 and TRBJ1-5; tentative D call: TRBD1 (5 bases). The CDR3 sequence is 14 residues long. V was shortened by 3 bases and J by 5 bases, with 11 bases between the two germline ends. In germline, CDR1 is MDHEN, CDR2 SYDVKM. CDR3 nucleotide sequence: TGTGCCAGCAGTTTTGGAAGGGGCTATCAGCCCCAGCATTTT. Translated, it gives CASSFGRGYQPQHF.

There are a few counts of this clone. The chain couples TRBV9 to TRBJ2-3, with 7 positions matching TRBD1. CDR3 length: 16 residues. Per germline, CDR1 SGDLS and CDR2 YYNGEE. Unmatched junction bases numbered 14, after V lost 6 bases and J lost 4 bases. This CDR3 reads CASNQRGHDSADTQYF. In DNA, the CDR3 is TGTGCCAGCAACCAAAGGGGGCATGACTCGGCAGATACGCAGTATTTT.

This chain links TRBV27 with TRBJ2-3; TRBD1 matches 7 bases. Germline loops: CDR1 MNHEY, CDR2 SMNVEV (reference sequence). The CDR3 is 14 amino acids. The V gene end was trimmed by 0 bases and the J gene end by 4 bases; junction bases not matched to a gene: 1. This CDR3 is CASSLSRGPDTQYF. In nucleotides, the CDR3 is TGTGCCAGCAGTTTATCGAGGGGGCCAGATACGCAGTATTTT.

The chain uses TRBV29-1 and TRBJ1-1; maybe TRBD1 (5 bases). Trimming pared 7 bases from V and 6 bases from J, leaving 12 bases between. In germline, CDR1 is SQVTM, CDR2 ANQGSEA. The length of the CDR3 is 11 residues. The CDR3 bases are TGCAGCGGTAATTCGGGACCTGAAGCTTTCTTT. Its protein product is CSGNSGPEAFF.

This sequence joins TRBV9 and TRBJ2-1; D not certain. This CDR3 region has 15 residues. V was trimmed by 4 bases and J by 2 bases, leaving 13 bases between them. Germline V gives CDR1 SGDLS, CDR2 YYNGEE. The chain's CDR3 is CASSPRRQPYNEQFF. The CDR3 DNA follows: TGTGCCAGCAGCCCTCGACGCCAACCCTACAATGAGCAGTTCTTC.

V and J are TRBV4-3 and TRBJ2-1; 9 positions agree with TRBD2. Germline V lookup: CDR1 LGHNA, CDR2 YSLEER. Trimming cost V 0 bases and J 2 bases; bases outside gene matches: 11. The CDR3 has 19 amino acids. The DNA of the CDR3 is TGCGCCAGCAGCCAAGATAGTCGGGAAGCGGGAGGTCCCTACAATGAGCAGTTCTTC. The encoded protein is CASSQDSREAGGPYNEQFF.